This T cell receptor beta chain was retrieved from a study of T cell responses to AZD1222 COVID-19 vaccine. TCRdb's copy holds only in-frame clones and misses some; the assay was immunoSEQ multiplex PCR. The sample lists about 48,000 clones, approximately 86% occurring once. The sample in question was peripheral blood, obtained 28 days after the second AZD1222 dose. This TCR was recovered from an adult who received the AZD1222 COVID-19 vaccine.

The CDR3 sequence: CASSFSGLADNEQFF. The CDR3 nucleotides are TGTGCCAGCAGCTTTTCGGGACTAGCGGACAATGAGCAGTTCTTC. This rearrangement joins TRBV7-2 to TRBJ2-1; 11 nucleotides match TRBD2. This CDR3 has 15 residues. After removal of 3 bases from V and 5 bases from J, the junction contained 3 bases not matched to a gene. Germline assignment: CDR1 SGHTA and CDR2 FQGNSA.